These T cell receptor beta chains were read from a single sample in a study of radiotherapy plus CTLA-4 blockade in lung cancer. Assay used: immunoSEQ multiplex PCR; TCRdb lists only in-frame clones, some missing. The sample holds some 60,000 clones; 70% to 85% are singletons and the top ten take 4%. The source material was peripheral blood, sampled from a patient treated with radiotherapy plus ipilimumab. Receptors were obtained from a human donor with non-small cell lung cancer who had a partial response to radiotherapy plus ipilimumab. The CDR3 runs from the conserved cysteine through the conserved F or W. A D gene is named only where the DNA matches it firmly. Clone size is not always given. Where it is, it says once, few, many or a class for expanded clones.

d_call: TRBD1
clone_size: .
v_call: TRBV19
j_call: TRBJ2-7
cdr3_aa: CASSIGGTGEQYF
cdr3_nt: TGTGCCAGTAGTATAGGGGGGACAGGCGAGCAGTACTTC

d_call: .
clone_size: .
v_call: TRBV5-1
j_call: TRBJ2-3
cdr3_aa: CASRPGKTGAITDTQYF
cdr3_nt: TGCGCCAGCAGACCCGGAAAGACAGGTGCAATCACAGATACGCAGTATTTT

d_call: TRBD1
clone_size: .
v_call: TRBV27
j_call: TRBJ1-2
cdr3_aa: CASSPSGQEFYGYTF
cdr3_nt: TGTGCCAGCAGTCCCTCGGGACAGGAATTTTATGGCTACACCTTC

d_call: .
clone_size: .
v_call: TRBV30
j_call: TRBJ2-5
cdr3_aa: CAWRQDQETQYF
cdr3_nt: TGTGCCTGGAGACAGGACCAAGAGACCCAGTACTTC

d_call: .
clone_size: .
v_call: TRBV25-1
j_call: TRBJ2-4
cdr3_aa: CASSEEGSKNIQYF
cdr3_nt: TGTGCCAGCAGTGAGGAGGGTTCTAAAAACATTCAGTACTTC

d_call: .
clone_size: few
v_call: TRBV6-5
j_call: TRBJ2-7
cdr3_aa: CASSFTGSTYEQYF
cdr3_nt: TGTGCCAGCAGCTTTACAGGGTCCACCTACGAGCAGTACTTC

d_call: TRBD1
clone_size: once
v_call: TRBV5-1
j_call: TRBJ1-2
cdr3_aa: CASSSDRNGVGYTF
cdr3_nt: TGCGCCAGCAGCTCGGACAGGAACGGCGTAGGCTACACCTTC

d_call: .
clone_size: .
v_call: TRBV6-5
j_call: TRBJ2-3
cdr3_aa: CASSYTGTSTDTQYF
cdr3_nt: TGTGCCAGCAGTTACACCGGGACTAGCACAGATACGCAGTATTTT

d_call: TRBD1
clone_size: .
v_call: TRBV28
j_call: TRBJ2-7
cdr3_aa: CASTPPRDRGNEQYF
cdr3_nt: TGTGCCAGCACCCCCCCCCGGGACAGGGGGAACGAGCAGTACTTC

d_call: .
clone_size: .
v_call: TRBV19
j_call: TRBJ2-4
cdr3_aa: CARFKGALAKNIQYF
cdr3_nt: TGTGCCAGATTTAAAGGGGCCCTAGCCAAAAACATTCAGTACTTC

d_call: .
clone_size: few
v_call: TRBV6-5
j_call: TRBJ2-4
cdr3_aa: CASSYASGHSPDIQYF
cdr3_nt: TGTGCCAGCAGTTACGCGTCGGGACACTCTCCGGACATTCAGTACTTC

d_call: .
clone_size: once
v_call: TRBV5-4
j_call: TRBJ1-2
cdr3_aa: CASSLPEGGRGYTF
cdr3_nt: TGTGCCAGCAGCCTTCCGGAAGGGGGTCGGGGCTACACCTTC

d_call: TRBD1
clone_size: .
v_call: TRBV19
j_call: TRBJ1-2
cdr3_aa: CASSMRDRSNYGYTF
cdr3_nt: TGTGCCAGTAGTATGAGGGACAGATCTAACTATGGCTACACCTTC

d_call: .
clone_size: once
v_call: TRBV9
j_call: TRBJ1-3
cdr3_aa: CASSVNPSSGNTIYF
cdr3_nt: TGTGCCAGCAGCGTCAACCCGAGCTCTGGAAACACCATATATTTT

d_call: .
clone_size: .
v_call: TRBV5-1
j_call: TRBJ1-5
cdr3_aa: CASSLGTSDFNQPQHF
cdr3_nt: TGCGCCAGCAGCTTGGGGACAAGCGATTTCAATCAGCCCCAGCATTTT

d_call: .
clone_size: .
v_call: TRBV5-1
j_call: TRBJ1-2
cdr3_aa: CASSLDPRTKYGYTF
cdr3_nt: TGCGCCAGCAGCTTGGATCCGCGGACAAAGTATGGCTACACCTTC

d_call: TRBD1
clone_size: .
v_call: TRBV29-1
j_call: TRBJ1-2
cdr3_aa: CSVSGTGGIDGYTF
cdr3_nt: TGCAGCGTTTCCGGGACAGGGGGCATCGATGGCTACACCTTC